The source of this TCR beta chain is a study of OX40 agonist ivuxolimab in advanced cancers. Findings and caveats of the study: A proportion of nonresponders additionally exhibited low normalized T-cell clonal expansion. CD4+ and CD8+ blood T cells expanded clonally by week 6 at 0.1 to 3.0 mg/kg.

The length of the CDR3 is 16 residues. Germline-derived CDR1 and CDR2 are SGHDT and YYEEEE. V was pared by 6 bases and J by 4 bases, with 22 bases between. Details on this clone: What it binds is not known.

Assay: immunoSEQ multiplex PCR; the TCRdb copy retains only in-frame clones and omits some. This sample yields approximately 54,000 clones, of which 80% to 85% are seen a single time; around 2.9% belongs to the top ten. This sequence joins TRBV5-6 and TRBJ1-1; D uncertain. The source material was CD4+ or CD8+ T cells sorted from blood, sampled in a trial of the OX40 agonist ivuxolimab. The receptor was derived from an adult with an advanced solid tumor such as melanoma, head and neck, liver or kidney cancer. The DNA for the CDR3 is TGTGCCAGCACTGCGTGGGGTGACCCTCTGGGCACTGAAGCTTTCTTT. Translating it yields CASTAWGDPLGTEAFF.